By frequency in the sample, the clone carrying this T cell receptor (beta chain) is medium-sized. Deletions cut 10 bases from V and 3 bases from J, with 13 bases between. Germline-derived CDR1 and CDR2 are ENHRY and SYGVKD. The CDR3 extends over 12 amino acids. TCRdb's copy holds only in-frame clones and misses some; the assay was immunoSEQ multiplex PCR. The data show 100,000 to 150,000 clones, with just under 90% seen just once and over 6.5% held by the top ten. The data were taken from a study of control samples from healthy donors and cancer patients. The chain is built from TRBV10-3 and TRBJ2-7, with D perhaps TRBD1 (7 bases). The sample comprised PBMCs. This clonotype was obtained from a man aged 45-65 years with head and neck cancer. The CDR3 region is CATGGQSYEQYF. DNA of the CDR3: TGTGCCACCGGGGGACAGAGCTACGAGCAGTACTTC.